This T cell receptor (beta chain) comes out of a study of a mutant IDH1 vaccine in newly diagnosed glioma. The overall study: The first vaccination came 4-6 weeks after radiotherapy alone, or with temozolomide cycles. Study-level points and caveats: Pseudoprogression apparently tracked independently of changes in top peripheral T cell clonotypes. Immune responses induced by the vaccine were seen in 93.3% of patients, spanning multiple MHC alleles.

Sample time point: week 23, last vaccination. Every vaccination contained 300 ug of the mutant IDH1 20-mer peptide and was paired with topical imiquimod. Donor tumors were new WHO grade 3 or 4 IDH1-mutant, ATRX-lost astrocytomas. Profiling relied on immunoSEQ multiplex PCR, and the TCRdb table lists in-frame clones only, not all of them. The sample records tens of thousands of clones, about 87% being singletons. For this clone: No antigen is known for it.

The sequencing used PBMCs, collected from a glioma patient whose treatment included an IDH1 peptide vaccine. This TCR came from a man between 40 and 49 years old with glioma.

DNA of the CDR3: TGTGCCAGTAGTATGCTCGGGAGGCTTGAGAATGAGCAGTTCTTC. Translating gives CASSMLGRLENEQFF. The V gene is TRBV19, the J gene TRBJ2-1; TRBD2 matches 7 bases. This CDR3 comprises 15 residues. The junction had 9 bases not matched to a gene; V was cut back by 3 bases and J by 7 bases. In germline, CDR1 is LNHDA, CDR2 SQIVND (reference sequence).